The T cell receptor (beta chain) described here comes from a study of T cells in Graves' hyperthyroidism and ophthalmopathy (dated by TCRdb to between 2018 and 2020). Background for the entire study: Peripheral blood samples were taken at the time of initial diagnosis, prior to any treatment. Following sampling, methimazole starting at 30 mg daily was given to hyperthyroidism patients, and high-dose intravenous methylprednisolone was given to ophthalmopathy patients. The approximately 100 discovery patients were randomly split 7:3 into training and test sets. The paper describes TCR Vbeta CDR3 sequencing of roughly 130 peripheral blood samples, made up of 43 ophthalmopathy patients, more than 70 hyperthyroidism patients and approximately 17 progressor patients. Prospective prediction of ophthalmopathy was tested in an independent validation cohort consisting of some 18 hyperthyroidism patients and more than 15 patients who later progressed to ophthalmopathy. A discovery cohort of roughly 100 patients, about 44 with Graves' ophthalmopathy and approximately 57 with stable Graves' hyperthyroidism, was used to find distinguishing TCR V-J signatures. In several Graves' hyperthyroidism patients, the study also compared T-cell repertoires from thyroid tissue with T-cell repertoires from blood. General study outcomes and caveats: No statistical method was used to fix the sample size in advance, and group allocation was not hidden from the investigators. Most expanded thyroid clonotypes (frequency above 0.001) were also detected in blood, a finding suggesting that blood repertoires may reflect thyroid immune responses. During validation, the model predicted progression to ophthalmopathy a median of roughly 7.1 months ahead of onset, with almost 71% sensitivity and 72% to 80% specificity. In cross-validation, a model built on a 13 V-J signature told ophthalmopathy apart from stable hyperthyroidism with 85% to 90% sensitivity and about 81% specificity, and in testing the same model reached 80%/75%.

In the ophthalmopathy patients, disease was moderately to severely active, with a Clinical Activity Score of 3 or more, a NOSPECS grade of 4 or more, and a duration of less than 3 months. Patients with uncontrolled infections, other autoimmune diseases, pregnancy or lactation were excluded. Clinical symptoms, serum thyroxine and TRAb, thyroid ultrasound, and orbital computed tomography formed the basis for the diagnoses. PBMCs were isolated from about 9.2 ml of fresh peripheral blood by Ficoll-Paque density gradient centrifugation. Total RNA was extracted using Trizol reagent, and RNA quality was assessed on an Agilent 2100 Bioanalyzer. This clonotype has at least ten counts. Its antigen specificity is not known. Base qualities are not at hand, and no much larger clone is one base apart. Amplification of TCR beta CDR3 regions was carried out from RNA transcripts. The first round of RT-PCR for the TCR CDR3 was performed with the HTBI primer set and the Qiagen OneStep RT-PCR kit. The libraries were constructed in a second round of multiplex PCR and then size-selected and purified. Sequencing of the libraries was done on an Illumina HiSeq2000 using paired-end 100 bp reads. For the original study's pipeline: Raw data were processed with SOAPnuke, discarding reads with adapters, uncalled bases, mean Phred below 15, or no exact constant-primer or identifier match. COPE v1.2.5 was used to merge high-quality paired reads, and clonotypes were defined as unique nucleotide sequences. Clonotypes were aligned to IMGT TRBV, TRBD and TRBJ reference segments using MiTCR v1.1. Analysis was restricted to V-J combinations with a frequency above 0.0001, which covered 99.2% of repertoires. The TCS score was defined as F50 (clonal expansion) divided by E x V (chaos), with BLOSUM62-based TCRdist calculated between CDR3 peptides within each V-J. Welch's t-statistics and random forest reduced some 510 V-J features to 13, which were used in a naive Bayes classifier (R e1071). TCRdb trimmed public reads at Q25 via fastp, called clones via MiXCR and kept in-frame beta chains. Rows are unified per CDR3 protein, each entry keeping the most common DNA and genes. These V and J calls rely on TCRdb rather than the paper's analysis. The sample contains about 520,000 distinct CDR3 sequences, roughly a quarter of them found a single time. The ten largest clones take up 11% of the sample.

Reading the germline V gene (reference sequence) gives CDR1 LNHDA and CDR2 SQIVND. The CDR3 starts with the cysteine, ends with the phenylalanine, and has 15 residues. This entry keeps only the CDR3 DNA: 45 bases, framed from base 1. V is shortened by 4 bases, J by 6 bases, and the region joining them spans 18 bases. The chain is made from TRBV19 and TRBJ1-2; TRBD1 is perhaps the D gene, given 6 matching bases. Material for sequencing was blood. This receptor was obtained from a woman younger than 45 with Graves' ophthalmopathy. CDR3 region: CASSTRQAIRDGYTF. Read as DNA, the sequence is TGTGCCAGTAGTACCCGACAGGCCATCCGAGATGGCTACACCTTC.